These T cell receptor beta chains were read from a single sample in a study of HIV-infected patients and healthy controls. Using its own MiXCR run on the 5' RACE reads, TCRdb lists one record per CDR3 protein. The repertoire holds around 20,000 distinct CDR3 sequences, about 8.7% seen once, with 21% in the top ten. Sequenced material: blood, taken during antiretroviral therapy. These receptors came from an adult with HIV infection. Both conserved end residues are part of each CDR3. D genes are given only for firm matches. A clone size is listed for some rows: how often the clone was seen (once, few, many), or a class if it is expanded.

TRBV5-4	many	TRBJ1-1	.	TGTGCCAGCAGCTTGATTCCCCCGAACACTGAAGCTTTCTTT	CASSLIPPNTEAFF
TRBV5-6	.	TRBJ1-5	TRBD1	TGTACCAGCAGCCAGACAGGGCTGGTACAGCCCCAGCATTTT	CTSSQTGLVQPQHF
TRBV7-9	many	TRBJ2-7	.	TGTGCCAGCAGCCCAGCCTTTTTGGGAGAGCAGTACTTC	CASSPAFLGEQYF
TRBV25-1	medium-sized	TRBJ1-1	.	TGTGCCAGCAGTGCCCCCGAGGGACGGCTCATGAACACTGAAGCTTTCTTT	CASSAPEGRLMNTEAFF
TRBV15	many	TRBJ2-2	TRBD2	TGTGCCACCAGCAGGGCGGGGGTCGGGGAGCTGTTTTTT	CATSRAGVGELFF
TRBV20-1	.	TRBJ2-7	.	TGCAGTGCCCAAGGACGCAGCTCCTACGAGCAGTACTTC	CSAQGRSSYEQYF
TRBV12-3/TRBV12-4	.	TRBJ1-1	TRBD1	TGTGCCAGCAGTCCCGCAGGGGGCGCGGAATCTGAAGCTTTCTTT	CASSPAGGAESEAFF
TRBV28	many	TRBJ1-2	.	TGTGCCAGCAGTTTATCAGGCAGGGGCTATGGCTACACCTTC	CASSLSGRGYGYTF
TRBV5-1	few	TRBJ2-1	.	TGCGCCAGCAGCTTTAACGGGGGAACCCTATACAATGAGCAGTTCTTC	CASSFNGGTLYNEQFF
TRBV7-9	many	TRBJ1-2	.	TGTGCCAGCAGCTGGACAACCTATGGCTACACCTTC	CASSWTTYGYTF
TRBV5-6	.	TRBJ1-5	.	TGTGCCAACAGCTTGAGGACTTCGCTTAATAGCAATCAGCCCCAGCATTTT	CANSLRTSLNSNQPQHF
TRBV13	many	TRBJ1-5	.	TGTGCCAGCAGCTTAGGCGTTAATAGTCAGCCCCAGCATTTT	CASSLGVNSQPQHF
TRBV20-1	few	TRBJ2-5	.	TGCAGTGCTCCGACGTTTGAGACCCAGTACTTC	CSAPTFETQYF
TRBV11-2	many	TRBJ2-5	.	TGTGCCAGCAGCTTAGCGTGGGGGATGGGGGAGACCCAGTACTTC	CASSLAWGMGETQYF
TRBV11-1	many	TRBJ1-2	TRBD1	TGTGCCAGCAGCAAAGACAGGGGCGGCTACACCTTC	CASSKDRGGYTF
TRBV20-1	many	TRBJ1-2	.	TGCAGTGCTGGACTCGGAGGAGCTAACTATGGCTACACCTTC	CSAGLGGANYGYTF
TRBV19	many	TRBJ1-5	TRBD1	TGTGCCAGTAGGGGGGGACAGGGCGGCAATCAGCCCCAGCATTTT	CASRGGQGGNQPQHF
TRBV7-9	many	TRBJ1-1	.	TGTGCCAGCAGCCCCCGGCTCACTGAAGCTTTCTTT	CASSPRLTEAFF
TRBV11-1	.	TRBJ2-3	.	TGTGCCAGCAGCTTAGGCCTTGGGGCCCACCTTGCGGCCACAGATACGCAGTATTTT	CASSLGLGAHLAATDTQYF
TRBV19	many	TRBJ1-1	.	TGTGCCAGTAGTAAATCTGCGAGGTCAGCTGAAGCTTTCTTT	CASSKSARSAEAFF